These T cell receptor beta chains were read from a single sample in a study of cytomegalovirus exposure and HLA in healthy donors. The repertoire was sequenced with immunoSEQ multiplex PCR; TCRdb's copy has only in-frame clones and lacks some. The sample consists of 100,000 to 150,000 clones, 70% to 85% of them appearing once. Sequencing was carried out using PBMCs. These TCRs come from a boy aged 2 to 10 in good health and CMV-seronegative. The CDR3 runs from the conserved cysteine through the conserved F or W. A D gene is named only where the DNA matches it firmly. Clone sizes are given selectively: once, few, many, or a class where the clone is expanded.

TRBV4-3	NA	TRBD1	TRBJ2-7	TGCGCCAGCAGCCAAGCTATGGCCGGGACAGCCTCCTACGAGCAGTACTTC	CASSQAMAGTASYEQYF
TRBV4-3	NA	TRBD1	TRBJ2-1	TGCGCCAGCAGCCTGGACAGGGGGACATCTAATGAGCAGTTCTTC	CASSLDRGTSNEQFF
TRBV4-1	NA	TRBD1	TRBJ2-1	TGCGCCAGCAGTCCCCAGGGGGCCAACAATGAGCAGTTCTTC	CASSPQGANNEQFF
TRBV6-1	once	NA	TRBJ1-2	TGTGCCAGCAGTGAAGGGGAGAATGGCTACACCTTC	CASSEGENGYTF
TRBV4-3	NA	NA	TRBJ1-2	TGCGCCAGCAGCCAATCGACAGGCTTAAAGGGCTATGGCTACACCTTC	CASSQSTGLKGYGYTF
TRBV7-3	NA	NA	TRBJ2-1	TGTGCCAGCAGCTTAAATCCTGCAGGGCTAAATTACAATGAGCAGTTCTTC	CASSLNPAGLNYNEQFF
TRBV15	NA	NA	TRBJ2-7	TGTGCCACCAGCAGAGATACGAGGTTACGTGTCCCTAACGAGCAGTACTTC	CATSRDTRLRVPNEQYF
TRBV2	NA	TRBD1	TRBJ1-2	TGTGCCAGCAGTGCCAGGGGGACGCCTTATGGCTACACCTTC	CASSARGTPYGYTF
TRBV2	once	TRBD2	TRBJ2-1	TGTGCCGGAGGTAGCGGGAGATACAATGAGCAGTTCTTC	CAGGSGRYNEQFF
TRBV7-9	NA	NA	TRBJ2-1	TGTTCCAGCAGCTTAGTTTCAGGGTTATACAATGAGCAGTTCTTC	CSSSLVSGLYNEQFF
TRBV9	once	NA	TRBJ1-4	TGTGCCAGCAGCGAACGGAGCACTAATGAAAAACTGTTTTTT	CASSERSTNEKLFF
TRBV27	NA	TRBD2	TRBJ2-5	TGTGCCAGCAGCCCGGGACTAGCGGGATGGGAGACCCAGTACTTC	CASSPGLAGWETQYF
TRBV7-9	NA	NA	TRBJ2-1	TGTGCCAGCAGCGTCCGGGACACGTACAATGAGCAGTTCTTC	CASSVRDTYNEQFF
TRBV29-1	NA	NA	TRBJ1-1	TGCAGCGTTGACGGTTACAGTGAAGCTTTCTTT	CSVDGYSEAFF
TRBV9	NA	NA	TRBJ2-5	TGTGCCAGCAGCTCAGGGGAGACCCAGTACTTC	CASSSGETQYF
TRBV18	NA	TRBD1	TRBJ2-7	TGTGCCAGCTCACCAGGGCAGGGGGCCCACGAGCAGTACTTC	CASSPGQGAHEQYF
TRBV19	NA	NA	TRBJ2-7	TGTGCCAGTAGCCTGGGCGCGGGCGCCGGCTACGAGCAGTACTTC	CASSLGAGAGYEQYF
TRBV15	NA	NA	TRBJ1-2	TGTGCCACCAGCAGAGACCGCACAGGTGCGGTCGTAGGCTACACCTTC	CATSRDRTGAVVGYTF
TRBV27	NA	TRBD2	TRBJ2-3	TGTGCCAGCAGTTCCGTCGGGAGGCTCACAGATACGCAGTATTTT	CASSSVGRLTDTQYF
TRBV6-5	few	TRBD1	TRBJ1-3	TGTGCCAGCAGTTACATGGGACAGGGCTCTGGAAACACCATATATTTT	CASSYMGQGSGNTIYF
TRBV27	NA	NA	TRBJ1-6	TGTGCCAGCAGCTTGACGGTGGGTTCGGGGAGCCTAAGATATAATTCACCCCTCCACTTT	CASSLTVGSGSLRYNSPLHF
TRBV27	NA	NA	TRBJ2-5	TGTGCCAGCAGTTTTGGACTATGGGAGACCCAGTACTTC	CASSFGLWETQYF
TRBV2	NA	TRBD1	TRBJ1-1	TGTGCCAGCAGATCGACAGGGGCTGAAGCTTTCTTT	CASRSTGAEAFF
TRBV6-1	NA	TRBD1	TRBJ1-4	TGTGCCAGCAGTGAAAGAGACAGGGAAGGCGAAAAACTGTTTTTT	CASSERDREGEKLFF
TRBV7-2	NA	NA	TRBJ2-3	TGTGCCAGCAGCTTAGCGCTTGGCGGGGCCAAGGATACGCAGTATTTT	CASSLALGGAKDTQYF
TRBV6-5	few	NA	TRBJ1-1	TGTGCCAGCATGGGGGCAGGGAACACTGAAGCTTTCTTT	CASMGAGNTEAFF
TRBV18	NA	TRBD1	TRBJ1-5	TGTGCCAGCTCACAGGGACAGGGGTACAATCAGCCCCAGCATTTT	CASSQGQGYNQPQHF
TRBV4-1	NA	NA	TRBJ1-3	TGCGCCAACAGCCTTCGGACCGTCCGCGGGACCATATATTTT	CANSLRTVRGTIYF
TRBV30	NA	NA	TRBJ2-1	TGTGCCTGGAGTTTGAGGGAAAACTACAATGAGCAGTTCTTC	CAWSLRENYNEQFF
TRBV2	NA	NA	TRBJ2-7	TGTGCCAGCAGTGAAATACAGACGGCACACTACGAGCAGTACTTC	CASSEIQTAHYEQYF
TRBV7-2	NA	NA	TRBJ1-5	TGTGCCAGCAGTTTCGAGGCATCCGACAATCAGCCCCAGCATTTT	CASSFEASDNQPQHF
TRBV6-1	few	NA	TRBJ2-6	TGTGCCAGCAGTGAAGAGGGGGCTGGGGCCAACGTCCTGACTTTC	CASSEEGAGANVLTF
TRBV6-4	few	NA	TRBJ2-3	TGTGCCAGCAGCCAGGGATTTACAGATACGCAGTATTTT	CASSQGFTDTQYF
TRBV2	NA	TRBD2	TRBJ2-5	TGTGCCAGCACCCGGGGGGGGAACCGAGAGACCCAGTACTTC	CASTRGGNRETQYF
TRBV7-2	NA	TRBD1	TRBJ2-5	TGTGCCAGCAGCGCCACAGGGGGCGTAGGATTTTGGGAGACCCAGTACTTC	CASSATGGVGFWETQYF
TRBV25-1	NA	NA	TRBJ2-7	TGTGCCAGCAGTGAATTACAGGGCCGGTTCATCTACGAGCAGTACTTC	CASSELQGRFIYEQYF
TRBV2	NA	NA	TRBJ2-5	TGTGCCAGCAGTTTACTAAAACCTTCCAAGGGGGAGACCCAGTACTTC	CASSLLKPSKGETQYF
TRBV9	NA	TRBD1	TRBJ2-7	TGTGCCAGCAGCAAATACCTTTGGGACAGGGACCACGAGCAGTACTTC	CASSKYLWDRDHEQYF
TRBV29-1	NA	NA	TRBJ1-1	TGCAGCGTGCGGGAGTATGGCACTGAAGCTTTCTTT	CSVREYGTEAFF
TRBV29-1	NA	NA	TRBJ1-3	TGCAGCGGTATAGCTTACTCTGGAAACACCATATATTTT	CSGIAYSGNTIYF
TRBV7-6	NA	NA	TRBJ2-1	TGTGCCAGCAGCCCCGCACCCCAGCGTCGGAATGAGCAGTTCTTC	CASSPAPQRRNEQFF
TRBV7-6	NA	NA	TRBJ2-2	TGTGCCAGCAGCTTAAGGGTGGGGCCGGATGGAACCGGTACCGGGGAGCTGTTTTTT	CASSLRVGPDGTGTGELFF
TRBV11-1	NA	NA	TRBJ2-3	TGTGCCAGCAGCTTAACGTACAGGAGCACAGATACGCAGTATTTT	CASSLTYRSTDTQYF
TRBV9	NA	TRBD2	TRBJ2-5	TGTGCCAGCAGCGCCCCGACTAGCGGGGGTGAGACCCAGTACTTC	CASSAPTSGGETQYF
TRBV7-8	NA	NA	TRBJ2-2	TGTGCCAGCAGCTTGTCCCCTGGGGGGGCATTCGGGGAGCTGTTTTTT	CASSLSPGGAFGELFF
TRBV7-3	NA	TRBD2	TRBJ2-3	TGTGCCAGCAGCTTAACAGGAGGCGGGGGGGCTGCAGATACGCAGTATTTT	CASSLTGGGGAADTQYF
TRBV4-2	NA	NA	TRBJ1-1	TGTGCCAGCAGCCTAACCGGGGGGACTGAAGCTTTCTTT	CASSLTGGTEAFF
TRBV7-9	NA	TRBD1	TRBJ2-2	TGTGCCAGCAGCTACCCGGGACAGGGGGACACCGGGGAGCTGTTTTTT	CASSYPGQGDTGELFF
TRBV27	NA	NA	TRBJ2-2	TGTGCCAGCAGTTCTCTTAACACCGGGGAGCTGTTTTTT	CASSSLNTGELFF
TRBV7-9	NA	TRBD2	TRBJ2-5	TGTGCCAGCAGCTTAGCCCCCAGCGGGGACCAAGAGACCCAGTACTTC	CASSLAPSGDQETQYF
TRBV4-1	once	TRBD1	TRBJ2-2	TGCGCCAGCAGCTGGGACAGGGCGAGCACCGGGGAGCTGTTTTTT	CASSWDRASTGELFF
TRBV4-1	NA	TRBD2	TRBJ2-1	TGCGCCAGCAGCCAACTGACAGGCGGGGGGGCCTACAATGAGCAGTTCTTC	CASSQLTGGGAYNEQFF
TRBV29-1	NA	TRBD1	TRBJ1-2	TGCAGCGCCCTTAACCGGGACAGGGGATCCCATGGCTACACCTTC	CSALNRDRGSHGYTF